The source of this T cell receptor beta chain is a study of T cells after yellow fever vaccination. For the study at large: Separation of EM, EMRA, CM and Tscm memory subsets by sorting relied on CD3, CD45RA, CCR7 and CD95. General study results and limits: Repertoires sorted by FACS could include abundant clonotypes that are contaminants from the bulk population. In post-booster samples, most primary-vaccination clones reappeared (approximately 95% CD4, 75% to 90% CD8).

The table lists this clonotype with many counts. For TCR, cDNA came from 5'RACE template switching, which added a universal primer site and UMIs. One entry per CDR3 protein results from TCRdb running MiXCR on the 5' RACE reads. The sample lists 11,000 to 15,000 distinct CDR3 sequences; 6% to 8% were seen once. The clonotype comes from a man aged 18 to 29 who received the YFV17D yellow fever vaccine. The sequenced sample was PBMCs, either bulk or a sorted T-cell subset (CD4+, CD8+, memory, or dextramer-sorted; not recorded which), obtained on the day of the yellow fever booster vaccination.

The CDR3 reads CASSPGEALGYTF. The CDR3 nucleotides are TGTGCCAGCAGTCCCGGGGAGGCCCTGGGCTACACCTTC. The V and J genes are TRBV6-6 and TRBJ1-2, with D hard to call. Germline loops: CDR1 MNHNY, CDR2 SVGAGI (reference sequence). The CDR3 extends over 13 amino acids. Deletions cut 5 bases from V and 8 bases from J, with 15 bases between.